These T cell receptor beta chains were read from a single sample in a study of cytomegalovirus exposure and HLA in healthy donors. Clones were read by immunoSEQ multiplex PCR, and TCRdb kept only the in-frame ones, dropping some. The data show around 100,000 clones, 78% seen once. Sequencing was carried out using PBMCs. These TCRs come from a male donor in good health and CMV-seropositive. Both conserved end residues are part of each CDR3. Each record gives: D gene, clone size, J gene, V gene, CDR3 protein, CDR3 DNA. A D gene is named only where the DNA matches it firmly. Not every row has a clone size; where given, it reads once, few, many or a size class.

TRBD2	.	TRBJ2-1	TRBV7-2	CASSLSGGYNEQFF	TGTGCCAGCAGCTTAAGCGGGGGGTACAATGAGCAGTTCTTC
TRBD1	once	TRBJ1-6	TRBV23-1	CASSQSGTDSPLHF	TGCGCCAGCAGTCAATCGGGGACAGATTCACCCCTCCACTTT
.	few	TRBJ1-1	TRBV6-5	CASSYAWNTEAFF	TGTGCCAGCAGTTACGCGTGGAACACTGAAGCTTTCTTT
TRBD1	.	TRBJ1-2	TRBV2	CASRGDRNYGYTF	TGTGCCAGCAGGGGGGACAGGAACTATGGCTACACCTTC
TRBD2	.	TRBJ2-1	TRBV15	CATSRDMTSGGFSYNEQFF	TGTGCCACCAGCAGAGATATGACTAGCGGGGGGTTCTCCTACAATGAGCAGTTCTTC
TRBD1	.	TRBJ1-4	TRBV27	CASSFWKTGFNEKLFF	TGTGCCAGCAGTTTCTGGAAGACAGGGTTTAATGAAAAACTGTTTTTT
.	.	TRBJ2-1	TRBV5-1	CASSLSGEQFF	TGCGCCAGCAGCTTGTCCGGTGAGCAGTTCTTC
.	.	TRBJ1-2	TRBV28	CASRKAGTLNYGYTF	TGTGCCAGCAGAAAGGCCGGGACACTCAACTATGGCTACACCTTC
TRBD1	.	TRBJ2-7	TRBV7-9	CASSEPTGRSSYEQYF	TGTGCCAGCAGCGAACCGACAGGGAGAAGCTCCTACGAGCAGTACTTC
.	few	TRBJ1-1	TRBV10-3	CAISVDGGFSEAFF	TGTGCCATCAGTGTAGACGGGGGGTTCTCTGAAGCTTTCTTT
TRBD2	.	TRBJ2-3	TRBV7-6	CASQGVAGGPDTQYF	TGTGCCAGCCAAGGGGTCGCGGGAGGGCCGGATACGCAGTATTTT
TRBD1	.	TRBJ2-7	TRBV14	CASSRGQGSYEQYF	TGTGCCAGCAGCCGGGGACAGGGCTCCTACGAGCAGTACTTC
.	.	TRBJ2-7	TRBV11-2	CASSPITGPRDEQYF	TGTGCCAGCAGCCCAATCACAGGGCCCCGAGACGAGCAGTACTTC
.	.	TRBJ2-1	TRBV7-2	CASSQEGFGRAIDNEQFF	TGTGCCAGCAGCCAAGAGGGTTTTGGGCGGGCTATCGACAATGAGCAGTTCTTC
.	few	TRBJ1-1	TRBV5-1	CASSHEQGTLNTEAFF	TGCGCCAGCAGCCATGAACAGGGAACACTGAACACTGAAGCTTTCTTT
TRBD1	.	TRBJ2-1	TRBV7-9	CAIIQGGMNEQFF	TGTGCCATAATACAGGGGGGAATGAATGAGCAGTTCTTC
TRBD1	.	TRBJ1-1	TRBV5-1	CASSLTGGVATEAFF	TGCGCCAGCAGCCTAACAGGGGGGGTGGCCACTGAAGCTTTCTTT
TRBD2	.	TRBJ2-7	TRBV19	CASRPPGLATLPQYF	TGTGCCAGTAGACCTCCGGGACTAGCGACCCTCCCGCAGTACTTC
.	once	TRBJ1-4	TRBV2	CASRIRVGEKLFF	TGTGCCAGCAGAATCAGGGTTGGTGAAAAACTGTTTTTT
.	.	TRBJ2-1	TRBV29-1	CSVERAGVSNEQFF	TGCAGCGTTGAACGGGCAGGGGTTTCGAATGAGCAGTTCTTC
TRBD2	.	TRBJ2-7	TRBV28	CASSSSGGKSEQYF	TGTGCCAGCAGTTCTAGCGGGGGGAAAAGCGAGCAGTACTTC
.	.	TRBJ1-1	TRBV29-1	CSVDSSRGAFF	TGCAGCGTTGATTCAAGCAGGGGAGCTTTCTTT
.	.	TRBJ2-1	TRBV9	CASSVGGAHNEQFF	TGTGCCAGCAGCGTAGGGGGCGCCCACAATGAGCAGTTCTTC
TRBD1	.	TRBJ2-3	TRBV7-8	CASSLTSSRQGLDTQYF	TGTGCCAGCAGCCTCACCAGCTCCCGACAGGGCCTAGATACGCAGTATTTT
.	.	TRBJ2-6	TRBV7-7	CASSSGPGANVLTF	TGTGCCAGCAGCTCAGGCCCTGGGGCCAACGTCCTGACTTTC
.	.	TRBJ1-5	TRBV5-8	CASAMVQPQHF	TGTGCCAGCGCGATGGTTCAGCCCCAGCATTTT
.	few	TRBJ2-7	TRBV2	CASSKIAESSYEQYF	TGTGCCAGCAGTAAAATAGCGGAAAGCTCCTACGAGCAGTACTTC
.	.	TRBJ2-7	TRBV27	CASSFQGDSYEQYF	TGTGCCAGCAGTTTCCAGGGTGACTCCTACGAGCAGTACTTC
TRBD2	.	TRBJ2-7	TRBV10-3	CAISESSREGYEQYF	TGTGCCATCAGTGAGTCCTCGCGGGAGGGGTACGAGCAGTACTTC
.	.	TRBJ2-1	TRBV28	CASSPRLDEQFF	TGTGCCAGCAGCCCGAGACTAGATGAGCAGTTCTTC
TRBD1	.	TRBJ2-5	TRBV28	CASSSDRGAQYF	TGTGCCAGCAGCTCGGACAGGGGGGCCCAGTACTTC
TRBD2	.	TRBJ2-1	TRBV6-1	CASSEGTSGLNEQFF	TGTGCCAGCAGTGAGGGGACTAGCGGACTCAATGAGCAGTTCTTC
.	few	TRBJ2-3	TRBV9	CASSASRHRTDTQYF	TGTGCCAGCAGCGCCTCGCGTCACCGCACAGATACGCAGTATTTT
TRBD2	few	TRBJ2-4	TRBV5-6	CASSLYLAGVAKNIQYF	TGTGCCAGCAGCTTGTATCTAGCGGGAGTGGCCAAAAACATTCAGTACTTC
TRBD2	.	TRBJ2-3	TRBV28	CASRPGLADTDTQYF	TGTGCCAGCAGACCGGGACTAGCGGACACAGATACGCAGTATTTT
.	.	TRBJ2-3	TRBV12-5	CASGLVRADTQYF	TGTGCTAGTGGTTTGGTTCGGGCAGATACGCAGTATTTT
TRBD1	.	TRBJ1-2	TRBV7-9	CASSPWTGTATNYGYTF	TGTGCCAGCAGCCCTTGGACAGGGACCGCTACTAACTATGGCTACACCTTC
.	once	TRBJ2-7	TRBV2	CASSGAQPENYEQYF	TGTGCCAGCAGTGGTGCTCAACCCGAGAACTACGAGCAGTACTTC
.	.	TRBJ2-7	TRBV5-1	CASSLASSYEQYF	TGCGCCAGCAGCTTGGCTAGCTCCTACGAGCAGTACTTC
TRBD1	.	TRBJ2-7	TRBV5-6	CASSFSGTGNEQYF	TGTGCCAGCAGCTTCTCCGGGACAGGGAACGAGCAGTACTTC
.	few	TRBJ1-1	TRBV4-1	CASSPDWATEAFF	TGCGCCAGCAGTCCAGATTGGGCCACTGAAGCTTTCTTT
.	.	TRBJ2-7	TRBV6-1	CASSEEGTGPYEQYF	TGTGCCAGCAGTGAGGAGGGGACGGGGCCCTACGAGCAGTACTTC
.	.	TRBJ1-4	TRBV15	CATSRDHRVTELFF	TGTGCCACCAGCAGAGATCACCGGGTAACGGAACTGTTTTTT
TRBD1	.	TRBJ1-5	TRBV12-5	CASGLPQGGNQPQHF	TGTGCTAGTGGTTTACCCCAGGGGGGCAATCAGCCCCAGCATTTT
TRBD2	few	TRBJ2-7	TRBV7-8	CASSSDLRTSRYEQYF	TGTGCCAGCAGCTCGGATTTAAGGACTAGCCGTTACGAGCAGTACTTC
TRBD2	.	TRBJ2-3	TRBV7-9	CASSSLAGGAIDTQYF	TGTGCCAGCAGCTCCTTAGCGGGGGGGGCGATAGATACGCAGTATTTT
TRBD1	once	TRBJ2-7	TRBV13	CASSSYGQGSYEQYF	TGTGCCAGCAGCTCCTACGGACAGGGGTCCTACGAGCAGTACTTC
TRBD2	.	TRBJ2-3	TRBV19	CASSMASGGTDTQYF	TGTGCCAGTAGTATGGCCAGCGGGGGAACAGATACGCAGTATTTT
.	.	TRBJ2-5	TRBV30	CAWSGVGRGETQYF	TGTGCCTGGAGTGGAGTCGGGAGAGGGGAGACCCAGTACTTC
.	.	TRBJ1-5	TRBV18	CASSIQGSNQPQHF	TGTGCCAGCTCAATCCAGGGAAGCAATCAGCCCCAGCATTTT
.	.	TRBJ2-1	TRBV30	CASGIAVLSSYNEQFF	TGTGCCTCCGGGATAGCGGTTTTGAGCTCCTACAATGAGCAGTTCTTC
TRBD1	.	TRBJ2-7	TRBV5-4	CASSTWSQGVYEQYF	TGTGCCAGCAGTACTTGGTCTCAGGGGGTATACGAGCAGTACTTC